This record looks at one T cell receptor beta chain sequence and its context. What it recognizes is unknown. The sample originates from a study of cytomegalovirus exposure and HLA in healthy donors. Findings and limits, study-wide: CMV serostatus stood as the only immune exposure information on hand. In vitro experiments confirmed that three CMV-associated chains were specific for CMV antigens.

The study ran its PCR with 60 Vbeta and 13 Jbeta primers. Sequencing was performed with immunoSEQ multiplex PCR; in TCRdb, only in-frame clones are kept and a portion is missing. This table lists about 210,000 clones. J was trimmed by 4 bases and V by 7 bases; bases with no gene match: 9. The CDR3 totals 15 residues. Germline loops: CDR1 WSHSY, CDR2 SAAADI. Sequences were obtained from PBMCs. The clonotype was recovered from a woman in her 30s in good health and CMV-seropositive. The chain uses TRBV10-2 and TRBJ2-2; the match to TRBD1 covers 7 bases. In DNA, the CDR3 is TGCGCCAGCACCAAGCGGACAGGCCTCACCGGGGAGCTGTTTTTT. Protein sequence: CASTKRTGLTGELFF.